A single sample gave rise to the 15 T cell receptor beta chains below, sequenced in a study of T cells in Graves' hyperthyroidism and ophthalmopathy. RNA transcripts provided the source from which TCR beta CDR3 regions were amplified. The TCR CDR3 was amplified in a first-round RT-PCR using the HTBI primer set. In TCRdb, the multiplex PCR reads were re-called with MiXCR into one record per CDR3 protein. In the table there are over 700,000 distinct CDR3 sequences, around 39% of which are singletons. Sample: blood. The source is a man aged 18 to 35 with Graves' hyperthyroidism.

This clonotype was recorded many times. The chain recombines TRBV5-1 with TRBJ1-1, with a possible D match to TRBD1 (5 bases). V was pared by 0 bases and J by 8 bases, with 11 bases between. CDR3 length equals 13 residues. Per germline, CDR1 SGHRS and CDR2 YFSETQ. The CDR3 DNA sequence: TGCGCCAGCAGCTTGGCCTTTGGACACGAAGCTTTCTTT. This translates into CASSLAFGHEAFF.

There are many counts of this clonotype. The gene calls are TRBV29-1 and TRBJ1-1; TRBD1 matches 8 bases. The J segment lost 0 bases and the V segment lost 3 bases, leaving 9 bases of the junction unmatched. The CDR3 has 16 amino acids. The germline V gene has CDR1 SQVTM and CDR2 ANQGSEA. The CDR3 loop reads CSVELGDRSMNTEAFF. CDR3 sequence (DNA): TGCAGCGTTGAGTTAGGGGACAGGAGCATGAACACTGAAGCTTTCTTT.

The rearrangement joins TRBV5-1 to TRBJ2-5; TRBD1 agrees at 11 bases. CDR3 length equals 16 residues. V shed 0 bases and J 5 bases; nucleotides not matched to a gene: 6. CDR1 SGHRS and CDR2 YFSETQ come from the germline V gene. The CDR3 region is CASSLAGQGASETQYF. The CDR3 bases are TGCGCCAGCAGCTTGGCCGGACAGGGGGCGTCGGAGACCCAGTACTTC.

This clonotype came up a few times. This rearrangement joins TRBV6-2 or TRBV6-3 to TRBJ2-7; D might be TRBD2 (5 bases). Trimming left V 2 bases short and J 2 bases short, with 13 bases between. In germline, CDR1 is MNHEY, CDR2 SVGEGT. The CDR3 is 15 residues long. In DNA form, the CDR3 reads TGTGCCAGCAGTTACGGCCCGGGGTGGGCCTACGAGCAGTACTTC. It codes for CASSYGPGWAYEQYF.

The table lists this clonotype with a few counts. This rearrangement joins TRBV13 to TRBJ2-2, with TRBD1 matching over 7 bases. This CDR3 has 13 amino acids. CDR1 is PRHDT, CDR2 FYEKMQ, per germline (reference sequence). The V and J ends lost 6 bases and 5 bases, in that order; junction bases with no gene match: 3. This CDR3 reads CASRGQLTGELFF. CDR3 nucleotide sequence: TGTGCCAGCAGGGGACAGTTGACCGGGGAGCTGTTTTTT.

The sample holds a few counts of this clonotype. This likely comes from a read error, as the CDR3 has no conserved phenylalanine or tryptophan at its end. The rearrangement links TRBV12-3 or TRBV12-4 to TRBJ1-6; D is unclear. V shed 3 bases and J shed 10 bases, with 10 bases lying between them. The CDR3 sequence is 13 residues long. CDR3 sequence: CASSLKVWSPLHL. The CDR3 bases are TGTGCCAGCAGTTTGAAGGTTTGGTCACCCCTCCACCTT.

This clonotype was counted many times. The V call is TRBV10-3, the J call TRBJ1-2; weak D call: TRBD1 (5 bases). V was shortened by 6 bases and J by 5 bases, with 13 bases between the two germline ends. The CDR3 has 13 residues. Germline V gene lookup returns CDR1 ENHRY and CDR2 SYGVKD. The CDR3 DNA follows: TGTGCCATCAGGCGTGGGCAGGGATATGGCTACACCTTC. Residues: CAIRRGQGYGYTF.

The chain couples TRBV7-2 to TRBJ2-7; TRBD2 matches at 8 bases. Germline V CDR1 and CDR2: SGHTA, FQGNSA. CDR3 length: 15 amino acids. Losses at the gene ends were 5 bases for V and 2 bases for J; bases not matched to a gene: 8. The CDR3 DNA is TGTGCCAGCAGCCAAGAAAAGGGACTAGCCTACGAGCAGTACTTC. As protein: CASSQEKGLAYEQYF.

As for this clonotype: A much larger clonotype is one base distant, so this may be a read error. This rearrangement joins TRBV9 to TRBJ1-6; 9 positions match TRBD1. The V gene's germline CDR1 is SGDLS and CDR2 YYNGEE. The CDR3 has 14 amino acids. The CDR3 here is CASSDGQGSSPPHF. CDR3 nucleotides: TGTGCCAGCAGCGATGGACAGGGGAGTTCACCCCCCCACTTT.

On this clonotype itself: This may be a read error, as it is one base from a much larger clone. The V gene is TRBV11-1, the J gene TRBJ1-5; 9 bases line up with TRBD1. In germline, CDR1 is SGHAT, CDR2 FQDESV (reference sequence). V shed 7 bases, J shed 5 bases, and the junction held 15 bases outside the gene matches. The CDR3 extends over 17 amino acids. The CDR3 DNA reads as TGTGCCAGCAACGACCGGGACAGGGAGACGGGGGATCAGCCCCAGCATTTT. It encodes CASNDRDRETGDQPQHF.

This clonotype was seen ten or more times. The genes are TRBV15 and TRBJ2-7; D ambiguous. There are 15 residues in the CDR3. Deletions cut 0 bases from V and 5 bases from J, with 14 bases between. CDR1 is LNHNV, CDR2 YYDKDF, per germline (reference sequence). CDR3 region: CATSREGGAYDEQYF. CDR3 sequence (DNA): TGTGCCACCAGCAGAGAGGGTGGCGCCTACGACGAGCAGTACTTC.

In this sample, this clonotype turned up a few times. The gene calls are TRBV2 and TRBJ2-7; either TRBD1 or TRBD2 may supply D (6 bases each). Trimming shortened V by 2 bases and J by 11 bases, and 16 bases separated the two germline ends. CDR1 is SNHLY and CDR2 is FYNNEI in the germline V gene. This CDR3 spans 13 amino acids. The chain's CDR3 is CASSERNLGGKYF. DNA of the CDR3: TGTGCCAGCAGTGAAAGAAATTTGGGGGGCAAGTACTTC.

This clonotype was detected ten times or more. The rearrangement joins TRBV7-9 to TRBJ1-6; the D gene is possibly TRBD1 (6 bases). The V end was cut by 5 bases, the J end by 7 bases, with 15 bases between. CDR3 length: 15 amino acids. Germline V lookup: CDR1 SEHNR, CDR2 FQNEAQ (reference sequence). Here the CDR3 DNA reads TGTGCCAGCAGCCAGGGGCGCACTCCAAATTCACCCCTCCACTTT. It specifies CASSQGRTPNSPLHF.

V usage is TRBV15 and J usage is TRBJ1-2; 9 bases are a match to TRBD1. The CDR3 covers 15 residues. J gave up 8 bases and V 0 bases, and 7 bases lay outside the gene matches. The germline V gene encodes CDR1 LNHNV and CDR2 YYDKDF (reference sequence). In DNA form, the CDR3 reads TGTGCCACCAGCAGAGATACAGGGGGCGGACGAGGCTACACCTTC. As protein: CATSRDTGGGRGYTF. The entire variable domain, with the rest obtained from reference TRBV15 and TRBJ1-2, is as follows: DAMVIQNPRYQVTQFGKPVTLSCSQTLNHNVMYWYQQKSSQAPKLLFHYYDKDFNNEADTPDNFQSRRPNTSFCFLDIRSPGLGDTAMYLCATSRDTGGGRGYTFGSGTRLTVV.

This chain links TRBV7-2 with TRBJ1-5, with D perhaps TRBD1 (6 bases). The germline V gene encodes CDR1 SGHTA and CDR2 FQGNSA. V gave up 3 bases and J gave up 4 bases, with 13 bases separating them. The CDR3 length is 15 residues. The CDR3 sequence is CASSLNGQRNQPQHF. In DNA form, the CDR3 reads TGTGCCAGCAGCTTGAACGGACAGAGGAATCAGCCCCAGCATTTT.